The next 21 T cell receptor beta chains were all read from a single sample in a study of regulatory T cells in long-lasting Graves disease. To make TCR beta libraries, researchers used iRepertoire HTBI primers and Arm-PCR of CDR3 regions. TCRdb recomputed calls from the multiplex PCR reads with MiXCR, one row per CDR3 protein. The table shows 300,000 to 500,000 distinct CDR3 sequences, with around 21% occurring only once. Time point here: persistent/refractory GD, antithyroid drugs over 5 years with positive TRAb. The authors made the TCR library using RNA they extracted from PBMCs. The sequencing here drew on peripheral blood mononuclear cells (PBMCs), taken when the disease was refractory, from a patient treated with antithyroid drugs. These receptors all come from a female donor with Graves disease.

This clonotype was observed many times. This chain connects TRBV12-3 or TRBV12-4 to TRBJ1-4; D ambiguous. CDR3 size: 14 residues. The V and J ends lost 6 bases and 7 bases respectively, with 15 bases between them. In DNA, the CDR3 is TGTGCCAGCAGCCTGACGGGCTTCGTTGAAAAACTGTTTTTT. Translated, it gives CASSLTGFVEKLFF.

This clonotype was counted ten times or more. The chain combines TRBV10-3 with TRBJ2-7; a possible D gene is TRBD1 (7 bases). V was clipped by 4 bases and J by 7 bases, with 11 bases between them. The CDR3 is 12 residues long. The germline gives CDR1 ENHRY, CDR2 SYGVKD. The CDR3 nucleotides read TGTGCCATCAGTGTGTCAGGGGGGGAGCAGTACTTC. It encodes CAISVSGGEQYF.

The table lists this clonotype with many counts. The chain recombines TRBV2 with TRBJ2-5; no definite D call. V lost 4 bases, J lost 0 bases, and 12 bases lay in between. This CDR3 region has 15 residues. Germline V gene sequence: CDR1 SNHLY, CDR2 FYNNEI. The CDR3 protein is CASSAVLPNQETQYF. CDR3 nucleotides: TGTGCCAGCAGTGCGGTCCTCCCCAACCAAGAGACCCAGTACTTC.

The gene calls are TRBV20-1 and TRBJ2-7; weak D call: TRBD1 (5 bases). This CDR3 contains 14 residues. Germline loops: CDR1 DFQATT, CDR2 SNEGSKA (reference sequence). V dropped 2 bases and J dropped 5 bases, with 16 bases sitting between them. CDR3 sequence: CSARWGLPLDEQYF. CDR3 bases: TGCAGTGCTAGATGGGGCCTGCCACTCGACGAGCAGTACTTC.

The genes are TRBV28 and TRBJ1-1, with no clear D. The CDR3 sequence is 11 residues long. The germline CDR1 and CDR2 sequences are MDHEN and SYDVKM. V lost 6 bases and J 5 bases, leaving 7 bases between the germline ends. DNA for the CDR3: TGTGCCAGCAGGGTAGAAACTGAAGCTTTCTTT. It codes for CASRVETEAFF.

This clonotype has a handful of counts. The chain employs TRBV29-1 and TRBJ1-1; 8 bases are shared with TRBD1. With V trimmed by 7 bases and J by 6 bases, 4 bases remained unmatched. The CDR3 is 11 amino acids. Germline-derived CDR1 and CDR2 are SQVTM and ANQGSEA. The CDR3 DNA reads TGCAGCGGACAGGGGATCGCTGAAGCTTTCTTT. Translated, it gives CSGQGIAEAFF. The full variable domain, in which reference TRBV29-1 and TRBJ1-1 provide the parts outside the CDR3, is SAVISQKPSRDICQRGTSLTIQCQVDSQVTMMFWYRQQPGQSLTLIATANQGSEATYESGFVIDKFPISRPNLTFSTLTVSNMSPEDSSIYLCSGQGIAEAFFGQGTRLTVV.

With regard to this clonotype: A much larger clone is a single base away; this may be a read error. The CDR3 coding sequence is TGTGCCAGCAGAGCAGGGTTTGAGGAAGAAGAGACCCAGTACTTC. Amino acids: CASRAGFEEEETQYF. The V call is TRBV6-2 or TRBV6-3, the J call TRBJ2-5; D may be TRBD1 (5 bases). The V gene's germline CDR1 is MNHEY and CDR2 SVGEGT. The length of the CDR3 is 15 residues. V dropped 6 bases and J dropped 3 bases, with 17 bases sitting between them.

The chain carries TRBV29-1 and TRBJ2-7, with TRBD2 identical over 8 bases. V lost 6 bases, J lost 5 bases, and 12 bases stayed unmatched. This CDR3 has 14 amino acids. Looked up from germline, CDR1 is SQVTM and CDR2 is ANQGSEA. In DNA, the CDR3 is TGCAGCGTCCCCGCACGGGGGGGTGGGAACGAGCAGTACTTC. This encodes CSVPARGGGNEQYF.

The rearrangement joins TRBV7-8 to TRBJ1-1; the D gene is possibly TRBD1 (5 bases). The CDR3 has 15 amino acids. Deletions cut 2 bases from V and 4 bases from J, with 14 bases between. The germline V gene has CDR1 SGHVS and CDR2 FQNEAQ. The CDR3 DNA follows: TGTGCCAGCAGCTTACATGAGGGGTTGGGCACTGAAGCTTTCTTT. Translation gives CASSLHEGLGTEAFF.

This clonotype was seen a handful of times. V is TRBV27 and J is TRBJ2-3; D is undetermined. V dropped 5 bases and J dropped 5 bases, with 8 bases sitting between them. This CDR3 contains 12 residues. Per the germline V gene, CDR1 is MNHEY and CDR2 is SMNVEV (reference sequence). Here the CDR3 reads CASSPAEDTQYF. The CDR3 DNA is TGTGCCAGCAGTCCTGCGGAAGATACGCAGTATTTT.

The V gene is TRBV20-1, the J gene TRBJ1-5; D call uncertain. This CDR3 region has 16 residues. Germline V lookup: CDR1 DFQATT, CDR2 SNEGSKA (reference sequence). V lost 3 bases, J lost 1 base, and 16 bases lay in between. In DNA, the CDR3 is TGCAGTGCTAGGGATGATAGGCTCCTGAGCAATCAGCCCCAGCATTTT. This sequence encodes CSARDDRLLSNQPQHF.

J is TRBJ2-7 and V is TRBV27, with TRBD2 matching 7 bases. The ends lost 5 bases at V and 6 bases at J; junction bases unmatched: 10. The CDR3 is 14 residues long. Germline lookup yields CDR1 MNHEY and CDR2 SMNVEV (reference sequence). The CDR3 spells CASSITGGWFEQYF. The CDR3 DNA sequence: TGTGCCAGCAGTATTACGGGGGGTTGGTTCGAGCAGTACTTC.

This clonotype was detected only a few times. A much bigger clone sits one base away, suggesting this may be a read error. The V and J genes are TRBV28 and TRBJ1-2, with 9 bases aligning to TRBD1. CDR3 length: 14 residues. Germline assignment: CDR1 MDHEN and CDR2 SYDVKM. The CDR3 is CAGSLESTGGVYTF. As DNA, the CDR3 is TGTGCCGGCAGTTTGGAGTCCACAGGGGGCGTTTACACCTTC.

This clonotype appeared a few times. The chain uses TRBV29-1 and TRBJ1-1, with D unresolved. The germline V gene has CDR1 SQVTM and CDR2 ANQGSEA. With 3 bases removed from V and 1 base from J, the gap between germline ends came to 6 bases. The CDR3 runs to 12 residues. The CDR3 region is CSVEPGNTEAFF. CDR3 nucleotide sequence: TGCAGCGTTGAGCCCGGGAACACTGAAGCTTTCTTT.

This clonotype was seen ten or more times. V is TRBV28 and J is TRBJ1-2, with a tentative D call TRBD1 (6 bases). From germline, CDR1 is MDHEN and CDR2 SYDVKM. The length of the CDR3 is 14 residues. V was shortened by 5 bases and J by 5 bases, with 15 bases between the two germline ends. The CDR3, as DNA: TGTGCCAGCAGTCTCCCACCCGGGACATATGGCTACACCTTC. It translates to CASSLPPGTYGYTF.

There are many counts of this clonotype. The chain is built from TRBV12-3 or TRBV12-4 and TRBJ2-7; TRBD2 agrees at 11 bases. The ends lost 5 bases at V and 4 bases at J; junction bases unmatched: 4. CDR3 size: 14 residues. CDR3 loop: CASSPLAGGYEQYF. The CDR3 nucleotides are TGTGCCAGCAGTCCCCTAGCGGGAGGATACGAGCAGTACTTC.

J is TRBJ2-7 and V is TRBV12-5, with a tentative D call TRBD1 (6 bases). V lost 2 bases to trimming and J lost 7 bases, with 9 bases between them. Germline V CDR1 and CDR2: LGHNT, FRNRAP. The CDR3 totals 12 residues. In DNA, the CDR3 is TGTGCTAGTGGTTTGTTGGGACATGAGCAGTACTTC. Encoded protein: CASGLLGHEQYF.

This clonotype was counted between two and nine times. The V gene is TRBV5-1, the J gene TRBJ2-2; no clear D gene. Germline values: CDR1 SGHRS, CDR2 YFSETQ. The CDR3 runs to 15 residues. V lost 3 bases and J lost 4, with 13 bases in between. Written as DNA, the CDR3 is TGCGCCAGCAGCTCGGGTAGCTATGCCACCGGGGAGCTGTTTTTT. Translation: CASSSGSYATGELFF.

This sequence joins TRBV28 and TRBJ2-6; TRBD1 matches at 7 bases. The V gene's germline CDR1 is MDHEN and CDR2 SYDVKM. The CDR3 loop spans 15 amino acids. V shed 8 bases and J 0 bases; nucleotides not matched to a gene: 4. In nucleotides, the CDR3 is TGTGCCAGCGGGACAGCAGACTCTGGGGCCAACGTCCTGACTTTC. Its protein product is CASGTADSGANVLTF.

The sample holds many counts of this clonotype. The chain couples TRBV6-2 or TRBV6-3 to TRBJ1-2; 12 bases are a match to TRBD1. The CDR3 covers 17 residues. Trimming took 2 bases from V and 2 from J; bases not matched to a gene: 6. The germline gives CDR1 MNHEY, CDR2 SVGEGT. The CDR3 reads CASSYPGQGAINYGYTF. CDR3 sequence (DNA): TGTGCCAGCAGTTACCCGGGACAGGGGGCTATCAACTATGGCTACACCTTC.

The V call is TRBV27, the J call TRBJ1-4; D might be TRBD1 (6 bases). The CDR3 contains 13 residues. CDR1 is MNHEY and CDR2 is SMNVEV in the germline V gene (reference sequence). Trimming stripped 4 bases from V and 10 bases from J, with 13 bases between. The CDR3 region is CASSSRAGVKLFF. The CDR3 nucleotides are TGTGCCAGCAGTTCTAGGGCAGGGGTAAAACTGTTTTTT.